The clone carrying this T cell receptor (beta chain) was counted many times. No antigen is known for it. Time point reported: newly diagnosed GD, antithyroid drugs for less than 3 months. With RNA extracted from PBMCs as input, the TCR library was made. From an endocrinology department in Xi'an, China, came the patients. The V gene lost 0 bases and the J gene lost 1 base, with 7 bases spanning the gap. Germline values: CDR1 LNHNV, CDR2 YYDKDF (reference sequence). CDR3 size: 15 residues. Building of the TCR beta libraries involved iRepertoire HTBI primers and Arm-PCR of CDR3 regions. Each CDR3 protein is one row after TCRdb ran MiXCR on the multiplex PCR reads. The sample has about 420,000 distinct CDR3 sequences, about 17% seen once. The entry originates in a study of regulatory T cells in long-lasting Graves disease. Study results and limitations: Persistent disease was associated with favored TRBV28 usage and with favored use of TRBJ1-2 and TRBJ2-5. Graves' patients with persistent disease showed TCR diversity lower than patients newly diagnosed.

These data were likewise used in another study, on T cells in Graves' hyperthyroidism and ophthalmopathy.

This clonotype originated in a young woman with Graves disease. V is TRBV15 and J is TRBJ1-3; D gene unclear. The sample consisted of peripheral blood mononuclear cells (PBMCs), taken at new diagnosis, from a patient treated with antithyroid drugs. The DNA of the CDR3 is TGTGCCACCAGCAGAGATACAGCTTCTGGAAACACCATATATTTT. Translating it yields CATSRDTASGNTIYF.